What follows are 22 T cell receptor beta chains derived from one specimen sequenced in a study of radiation and T cells in renal cell carcinoma. The protocol was immunoSEQ multiplex PCR, while the TCRdb copy is restricted to in-frame clones and leaves out a portion. The table shows more than 100,000 clones, with 88% occurring only once. Documented time point: blood 2 weeks post-SBRT. Regarding treatment: 15 Gy SBRT to primary tumor, nephrectomy 4 weeks later. The material was blood, obtained from a patient whose treatment included radiotherapy and nephrectomy. These receptor sequences come from an older woman with renal cell carcinoma.

The chain carries TRBV30 and TRBJ1-3; tentative D call: TRBD1 (6 bases). The V gene's germline CDR1 is GTSNPN and CDR2 SVGIG (reference sequence). The CDR3 is made up of 13 amino acids. The V end was cut by 3 bases, the J end by 4 bases, with 10 bases between. CDR3 bases: TGTGCCTGGAGATCAGGGGCGGGAAACACCATATATTTT. Translating it yields CAWRSGAGNTIYF.

The chain employs TRBV5-1 and TRBJ1-3, with D possibly matching TRBD1 (5 bases). Trimming left V 2 bases short and J 0 bases short, with 15 bases between. CDR3 size: 17 residues. CDR1 is SGHRS and CDR2 is YFSETQ in the germline V gene. CDR3 amino acids: CASSFLGAGLSGNTIYF. CDR3 coding DNA: TGCGCCAGCAGCTTTCTAGGGGCAGGGCTCTCTGGAAACACCATATATTTT.

The V gene is TRBV9, the J gene TRBJ2-3, with 10 bases fitting TRBD2. The CDR3 covers 16 residues. Looked up from germline, CDR1 is SGDLS and CDR2 is YYNGEE. With V trimmed by 0 bases and J by 2 bases, 3 bases remained unmatched. This chain's CDR3 is CASSVEAGGYTDTQYF. CDR3 coding DNA: TGTGCCAGCAGCGTAGAAGCGGGGGGGTACACAGATACGCAGTATTTT.

This clone was seen a handful of times. V is TRBV5-1 and J is TRBJ2-3; 8 bases are shared with TRBD2. CDR1 is SGHRS, CDR2 YFSETQ, per germline. The CDR3 runs to 17 residues. V was clipped by 4 bases and J by 6 bases; unmatched bases: 16. CDR3 nucleotide sequence: TGCGCCAGCAGCCCCGGGAGGCGGGGGGCGAGCAGGGATACGCAGTATTTT. Translated, it gives CASSPGRRGASRDTQYF. Combining the CDR3 with reference TRBV5-1 and TRBJ2-3 gives the whole variable domain KAGVTQTPRYLIKTRGQQVTLSCSPISGHRSVSWYQQTPGQGLQFLFEYFSETQRNKGNFPGRFSGRQFSNSRSEMNVSTLELGDSALYLCASSPGRRGASRDTQYFGPGTRLTVL.

This rearrangement joins TRBV5-1 to TRBJ2-7; TRBD2 is a possible D gene (5 bases). Trimming stripped 0 bases from V and 0 bases from J, with 10 bases between. This CDR3 has 15 amino acids. Germline V gives CDR1 SGHRS, CDR2 YFSETQ. The CDR3 is CASSLGSGSSYEQYF. In nucleotides, the CDR3 is TGCGCCAGCAGCTTGGGAAGCGGTAGCTCCTACGAGCAGTACTTC.

This chain connects TRBV6-1 to TRBJ2-3; possibly TRBD1 for D (5 bases). Germline-derived CDR1 and CDR2 are MNHNS and SASEGT. This CDR3 has 13 amino acids. The V end was cut by 2 bases, the J end by 6 bases, with 9 bases between. CDR3 region: CASSEPKGDTQYF. In nucleotides, the CDR3 is TGTGCCAGCAGTGAACCAAAGGGGGATACGCAGTATTTT.

The chain employs TRBV5-8 and TRBJ1-2, with D maybe TRBD1 (6 bases). Trimming removed 6 bases at V and 7 bases at J, with 16 bases between. The germline CDR1 and CDR2 sequences are SGHTS and YDEGEE. CDR3 length: 13 amino acids. The DNA for the CDR3 is TGTGCCAGCACCCTTGGGGGGCTAGGTGGCTACACCTTC. This gives the protein CASTLGGLGGYTF.

The chain combines TRBV5-1 with TRBJ1-5, with no clear D. The CDR3 sequence is 15 residues long. The V gene's germline CDR1 is SGHRS and CDR2 YFSETQ. Deletions cut 0 bases from V and 6 bases from J, with 13 bases between. CDR3 nucleotide sequence: TGCGCCAGCAGCTTGGGGCCAGGTAATCTTCAGCCCCAGCATTTT. Its protein product is CASSLGPGNLQPQHF.

The chain carries TRBV5-1 and TRBJ2-7, with D maybe TRBD1 (6 bases). V lost 4 bases and J lost 4, with 12 bases in between. The V gene's germline CDR1 is SGHRS and CDR2 YFSETQ. The CDR3 loop spans 13 amino acids. CDR3 sequence: CASSKDQGYEQYF. CDR3 DNA: TGCGCCAGCAGCAAAGACCAGGGGTACGAGCAGTACTTC. Full variable domain (rest looked up from reference TRBV5-1 and TRBJ2-7): KAGVTQTPRYLIKTRGQQVTLSCSPISGHRSVSWYQQTPGQGLQFLFEYFSETQRNKGNFPGRFSGRQFSNSRSEMNVSTLELGDSALYLCASSKDQGYEQYFGPGTRLTVT.

The rearrangement links TRBV5-1 to TRBJ2-1, with D perhaps assigned TRBD1 or TRBD2 (6 bases each). The CDR3 consists of 18 residues. Germline CDR1 and CDR2: SGHRS and YFSETQ. V lost 4 bases, J lost 0 bases, and 20 bases lay in between. CDR3 sequence reads: CASSGRVRGASSYNEQFF. In nucleotides, the CDR3 is TGCGCCAGCAGCGGCAGGGTGAGGGGGGCCAGCTCCTACAATGAGCAGTTCTTC.

The V gene is TRBV28, the J gene TRBJ1-5; D gene unclear. The CDR3 is 17 amino acids. Trimming took off 2 bases at V and 11 bases at J, with 25 bases between the two ends. CDR1 is MDHEN and CDR2 is SYDVKM in the germline V gene. The CDR3 DNA sequence: TGTGCCAGCAGTTTAAGGCCGGGCGGCTGGCAATCAAGGTCCCAGCATTTT. It is translated as CASSLRPGGWQSRSQHF.

V and J are TRBV11-3 and TRBJ2-1; D gene uncertain. Germline V lookup: CDR1 SGHNT, CDR2 YENEEA. V was trimmed by 1 base and J by 4 bases, leaving 14 bases between them. The CDR3 loop spans 16 amino acids. The CDR3 DNA reads as TGTGCCAGCAGCTTAGTGGTGTCTAGAGATTACAATGAGCAGTTCTTC. As protein: CASSLVVSRDYNEQFF.

V is TRBV5-1 and J is TRBJ2-3; D gene uncertain. The CDR3 totals 14 residues. The V gene's germline CDR1 is SGHRS and CDR2 YFSETQ. Deletions cut 0 bases from V and 4 bases from J, with 9 bases between. CDR3 sequence: CASSLGSVADTQYF. CDR3 nucleotides: TGCGCCAGCAGCTTGGGCAGCGTAGCAGATACGCAGTATTTT.

This sequence joins TRBV28 and TRBJ2-6; TRBD1 might be the D (5 bases). This CDR3 comprises 18 residues. The V and J ends lost 2 bases and 1 base respectively, with 15 bases between them. Germline V gives CDR1 MDHEN, CDR2 SYDVKM. The CDR3 loop reads CASSLQGLFWSGANVLTF. CDR3 sequence (DNA): TGTGCCAGCAGTTTACAGGGTCTATTCTGGTCTGGGGCCAACGTCCTGACTTTC.

The chain couples TRBV18 to TRBJ1-6, with a weak D call TRBD1 (5 bases). The CDR3 length is 13 residues. V was cut by 2 bases and J by 7 bases, with 6 bases left in between. The germline V gene encodes CDR1 KGHSH and CDR2 LQKENI. CDR3 bases: TGTGCCAGCTCACCAAAGGGGAATTCACCCCTCCACTTT. This sequence encodes CASSPKGNSPLHF.

This clone has just one count. The CDR3 DNA reads as TGTGCCAGCTGCGGGACTAGCAATTTGGGAGAGACCCAGTACTTC. Its translation: CASCGTSNLGETQYF. The rearrangement links TRBV2 to TRBJ2-5; 9 nucleotides match TRBD2. The trim removed 8 bases at V and 4 bases at J, leaving 11 bases unmatched. The CDR3 extends over 15 amino acids. Germline CDR1 and CDR2: SNHLY and FYNNEI.

This chain connects TRBV30 to TRBJ2-1; 9 positions match TRBD1. Per germline, CDR1 GTSNPN and CDR2 SVGIG (reference sequence). The trim removed 2 bases at V and 6 bases at J, leaving 11 bases unmatched. CDR3 size: 16 residues. The CDR3 nucleotides read TGTGCCTGGAGTTGGTCGGGACAGGGTATGGGCAATGAGCAGTTCTTC. It translates to CAWSWSGQGMGNEQFF.

The chain is built from TRBV4-1 and TRBJ2-5; tentative D call: TRBD2 (6 bases). The CDR3 runs to 15 residues. CDR1 and CDR2 (germline): MGHRA, YSYEKL. Trimming left V 3 bases short and J 4 bases short, with 15 bases between. This CDR3 is CASSQYGGSGETQYF. Written as DNA, the CDR3 is TGCGCCAGCAGCCAGTACGGGGGTTCTGGAGAGACCCAGTACTTC.

This clone was recorded a few times. V gene TRBV6-4 combines with J gene TRBJ1-5; TRBD1 is a possible D gene (6 bases). The ends were cut back, 4 bases at V and 3 bases at J, with 10 bases in the middle. Germline loops: CDR1 MRHNA, CDR2 SNTAGT. The CDR3 totals 14 residues. The CDR3 nucleotides are TGTGCCAGCAGTGCACAGGGAAACAATCAGCCCCAGCATTTT. As protein: CASSAQGNNQPQHF.

This chain connects TRBV5-1 to TRBJ2-5, with 11 bases matching TRBD2. CDR3 length equals 16 residues. Germline V lookup: CDR1 SGHRS, CDR2 YFSETQ. J was trimmed by 3 bases and V by 7 bases; bases with no gene match: 11. In DNA, the CDR3 is TGCGCCAGCCGGACTAGCGGGTCTCGGGGCGAAGAGACCCAGTACTTC. Translation: CASRTSGSRGEETQYF. Complete variable domain (other parts from reference TRBV5-1 and TRBJ2-5): KAGVTQTPRYLIKTRGQQVTLSCSPISGHRSVSWYQQTPGQGLQFLFEYFSETQRNKGNFPGRFSGRQFSNSRSEMNVSTLELGDSALYLCASRTSGSRGEETQYFGPGTRLLVL.

The chain has TRBV7-8 and TRBJ2-2; possible D gene TRBD2, 6 bases. Trimming pared 5 bases from V and 2 bases from J, leaving 15 bases between. Germline CDR1 SGHVS, CDR2 FQNEAQ. This CDR3 is built from 16 residues. CDR3 DNA: TGTGCCAGCAGCCTCTCGGGACTGGCTAACACCGGGGAGCTGTTTTTT. Its translation is CASSLSGLANTGELFF.

The CDR3 here is CASSPLEQAGDYEQYF. DNA for the CDR3: TGCGCCAGCAGCCCCTTAGAACAAGCGGGGGACTACGAGCAGTACTTC. The chain links TRBV4-1 to TRBJ2-7; 8 bases are a match to TRBD2. The CDR3 is 16 amino acids. V lost 4 bases and J lost 3; bases outside the gene matches: 11. Looked up from germline, CDR1 is MGHRA and CDR2 is YSYEKL.